This T cell receptor beta chain originates from a study of beta chain features in type 1 diabetes. Each sorted fraction was over 95% pure. Study-level results: Within each of all four CD4+ subsets, Type 1 diabetes patients had TCRB CDR3s that were moderately but significantly shorter.

Every isolated RNA sample was fully reverse transcribed, so sequencing captured expressed TCRB transcripts. Here immunoSEQ multiplex PCR was the method, and the copy in TCRdb shows in-frame clones only, minus some. The sample lists around 710,000 clones; over 10% were seen once. This clone was recorded a few times. The antigen is unknown. Sequenced input: naive CD4+ T cells from blood. The source of this sequence is a young man with type 1 diabetes.

CDR3 DNA sequence: TGTGCCAGCTCGGTGAGAGGGACCAAAAACATTCAGTACTTC. It encodes CASSVRGTKNIQYF. The rearrangement uses TRBV18 and TRBJ2-4, with TRBD2 as a possible D gene (5 bases). The CDR3 consists of 14 residues. V gave up 6 bases and J gave up 2 bases, with 11 bases separating them. In germline, CDR1 is KGHSH, CDR2 LQKENI.